The text below deals with one T cell receptor (beta chain). The data stem from a study of early T cells in non-severe SARS-CoV-2 infection. This CDR3 comprises 14 residues. Germline V gene sequence: CDR1 SGHTS, CDR2 YDEGEE. V shed 2 bases, J shed 10 bases, and the junction held 7 bases outside the gene matches. MiXCR, run by TCRdb on the 5' RACE reads, gives a single entry per CDR3 protein. Among more than 90,000 distinct CDR3 sequences listed, approximately 11% were seen once. Sequences were obtained from whole blood. V gene TRBV5-8 combines with J gene TRBJ2-1; 9 positions match TRBD2. This TCR came from an adult who was a healthcare worker with PCR-confirmed SARS-CoV-2 infection or an uninfected control (not recorded which). CDR3 coding DNA: TGTGCCAGCAGCTTAATAGCGGGGGCTACCGAGCAGTTCTTC. Translation gives CASSLIAGATEQFF.